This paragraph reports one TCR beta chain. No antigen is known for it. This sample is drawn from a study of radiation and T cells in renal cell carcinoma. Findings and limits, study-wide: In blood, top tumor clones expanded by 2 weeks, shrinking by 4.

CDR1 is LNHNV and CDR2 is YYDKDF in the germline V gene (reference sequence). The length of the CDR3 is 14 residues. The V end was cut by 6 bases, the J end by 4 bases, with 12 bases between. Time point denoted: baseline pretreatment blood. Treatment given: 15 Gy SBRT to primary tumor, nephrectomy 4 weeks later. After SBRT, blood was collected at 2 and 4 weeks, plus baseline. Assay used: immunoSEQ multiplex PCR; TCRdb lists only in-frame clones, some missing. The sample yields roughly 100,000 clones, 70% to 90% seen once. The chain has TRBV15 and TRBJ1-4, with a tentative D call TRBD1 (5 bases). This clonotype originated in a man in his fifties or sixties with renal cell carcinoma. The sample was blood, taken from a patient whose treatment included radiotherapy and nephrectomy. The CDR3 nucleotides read TGTGCCACCAGTACCGGGACTAATAATGAAAAACTGTTTTTT. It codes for CATSTGTNNEKLFF.